This TCR beta chain emerged from a study of T cells after yellow fever vaccination. For the study at large: The fractions with low cell numbers were processed using SMART-Seq v4 Ultra Low Input. Notes on the study in general: Clonotype sharing between CD4 and CD8 compartments was small.

Trimming took 6 bases from V and 8 from J; bases not matched to a gene: 13. Per the germline V gene, CDR1 is DFQATT and CDR2 is SNEGSKA (reference sequence). This CDR3 spans 14 amino acids. One entry per CDR3 protein results from TCRdb running MiXCR on the 5' RACE reads. The table records about 300,000 distinct CDR3 sequences, around 3.9% of them present only once. There are many counts of this clonotype. Its antigen is not identified. The specimen was PBMCs, collected 5 days after the yellow fever booster vaccination. This receptor was identified in a man between 18 and 29 years old who received the YFV17D yellow fever vaccine. The chain links TRBV20-1 to TRBJ1-2, with 9 nucleotides matching TRBD1. The CDR3 protein is CSARDPTGTGGYTF. CDR3 nucleotide sequence: TGCAGTGCACGAGACCCGACAGGGACAGGGGGCTACACCTTC.